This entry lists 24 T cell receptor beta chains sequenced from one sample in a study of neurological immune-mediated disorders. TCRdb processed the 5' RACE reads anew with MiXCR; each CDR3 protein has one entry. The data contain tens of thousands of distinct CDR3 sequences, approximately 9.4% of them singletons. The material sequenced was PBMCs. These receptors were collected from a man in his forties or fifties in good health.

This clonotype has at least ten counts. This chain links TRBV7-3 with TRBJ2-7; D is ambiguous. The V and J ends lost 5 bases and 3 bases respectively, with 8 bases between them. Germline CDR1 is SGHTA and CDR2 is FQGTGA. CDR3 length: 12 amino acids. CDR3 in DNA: TGTGCCAGCAGCGCTTGGTACTACGAGCAGTACTTC. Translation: CASSAWYYEQYF.

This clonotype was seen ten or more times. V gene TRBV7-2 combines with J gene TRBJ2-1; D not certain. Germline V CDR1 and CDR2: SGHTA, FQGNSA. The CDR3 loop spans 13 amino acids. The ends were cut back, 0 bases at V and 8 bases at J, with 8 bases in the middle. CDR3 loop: CASSLAREDEQFF. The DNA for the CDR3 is TGTGCCAGCAGCTTAGCTAGAGAGGATGAGCAGTTCTTC.

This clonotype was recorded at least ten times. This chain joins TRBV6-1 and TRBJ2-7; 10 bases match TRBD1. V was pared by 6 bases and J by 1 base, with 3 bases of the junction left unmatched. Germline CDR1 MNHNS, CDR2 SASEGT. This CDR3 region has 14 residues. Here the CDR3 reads CASRRDRGSYEQYF. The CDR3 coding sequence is TGTGCCAGCAGGAGGGACAGGGGATCCTACGAGCAGTACTTC.

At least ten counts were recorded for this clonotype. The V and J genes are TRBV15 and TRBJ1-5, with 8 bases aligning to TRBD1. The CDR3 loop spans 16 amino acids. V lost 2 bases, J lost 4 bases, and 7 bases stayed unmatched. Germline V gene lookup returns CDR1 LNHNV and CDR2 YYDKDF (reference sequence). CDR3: CATSRTDRGRNQPQHF. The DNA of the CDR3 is TGTGCCACCAGCAGAACAGACAGGGGCCGTAATCAGCCCCAGCATTTT. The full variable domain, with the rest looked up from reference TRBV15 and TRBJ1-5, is DAMVIQNPRYQVTQFGKPVTLSCSQTLNHNVMYWYQQKSSQAPKLLFHYYDKDFNNEADTPDNFQSRRPNTSFCFLDIRSPGLGDTAMYLCATSRTDRGRNQPQHFGDGTRLSIL.

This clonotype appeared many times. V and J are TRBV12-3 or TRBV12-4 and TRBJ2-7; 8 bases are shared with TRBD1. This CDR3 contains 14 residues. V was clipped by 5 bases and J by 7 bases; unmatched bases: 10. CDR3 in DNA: TGTGCCAGCAGTCCAGGTGGGACAGGAGGGGAGCAGTACTTC. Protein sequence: CASSPGGTGGEQYF.

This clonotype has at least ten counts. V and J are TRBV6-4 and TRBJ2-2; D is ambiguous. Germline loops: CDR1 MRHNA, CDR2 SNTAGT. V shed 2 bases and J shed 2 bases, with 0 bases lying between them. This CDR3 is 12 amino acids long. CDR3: CASSDNTGELFF. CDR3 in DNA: TGTGCCAGCAGTGACAACACCGGGGAGCTGTTTTTT.

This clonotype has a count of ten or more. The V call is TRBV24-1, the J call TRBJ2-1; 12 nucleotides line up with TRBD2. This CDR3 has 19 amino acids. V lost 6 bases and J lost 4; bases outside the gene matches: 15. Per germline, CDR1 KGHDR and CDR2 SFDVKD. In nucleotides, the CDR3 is TGTGCCACCAGTATCGGACGGAAGACTAGCGGGAGCCCTTACAATGAGCAGTTCTTC. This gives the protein CATSIGRKTSGSPYNEQFF.

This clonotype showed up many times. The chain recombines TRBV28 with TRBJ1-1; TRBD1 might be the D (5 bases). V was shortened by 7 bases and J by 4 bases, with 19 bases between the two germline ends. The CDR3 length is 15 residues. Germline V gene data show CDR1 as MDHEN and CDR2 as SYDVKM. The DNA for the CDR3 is TGTGCCAGCACCCCCGGGACGCCCCCGAGCACTGAAGCTTTCTTT. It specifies CASTPGTPPSTEAFF.

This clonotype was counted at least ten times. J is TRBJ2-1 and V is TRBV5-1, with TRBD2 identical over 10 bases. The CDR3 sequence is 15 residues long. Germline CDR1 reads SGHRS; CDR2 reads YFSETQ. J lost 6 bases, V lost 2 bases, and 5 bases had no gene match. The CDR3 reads CASSFYSGGTNEQFF. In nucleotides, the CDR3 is TGCGCCAGCAGCTTTTATAGCGGGGGGACCAATGAGCAGTTCTTC.

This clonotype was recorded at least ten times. The CDR3: CASSLPGQTPLGYTF. The CDR3 region has the DNA TGCGCCAGCAGCTTGCCGGGACAGACTCCTCTTGGCTACACCTTC. The chain joins TRBV5-1 to TRBJ1-2, with 7 bases aligning to TRBD1. The V and J ends lost 1 base and 7 bases, in that order; junction bases with no gene match: 10. Germline V CDR1 and CDR2: SGHRS, YFSETQ. The CDR3 sequence is 15 residues long.

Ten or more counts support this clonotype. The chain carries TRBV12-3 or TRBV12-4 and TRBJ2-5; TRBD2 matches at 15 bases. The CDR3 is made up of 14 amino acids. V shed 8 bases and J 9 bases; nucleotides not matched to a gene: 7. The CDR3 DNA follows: TGTGCCAGCGGGACTAGCGGGGGGACCTGGGCCCAGTACTTC. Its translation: CASGTSGGTWAQYF.

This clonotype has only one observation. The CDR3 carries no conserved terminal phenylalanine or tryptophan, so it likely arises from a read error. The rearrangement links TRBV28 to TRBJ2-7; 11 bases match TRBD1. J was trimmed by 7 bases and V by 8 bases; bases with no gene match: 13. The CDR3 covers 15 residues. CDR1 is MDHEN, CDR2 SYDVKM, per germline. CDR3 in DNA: TGTGCCAGCGGTTCCTCCGGGACAGGGGGAAGGGAGCAGTACTTA. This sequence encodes CASGSSGTGGREQYL.

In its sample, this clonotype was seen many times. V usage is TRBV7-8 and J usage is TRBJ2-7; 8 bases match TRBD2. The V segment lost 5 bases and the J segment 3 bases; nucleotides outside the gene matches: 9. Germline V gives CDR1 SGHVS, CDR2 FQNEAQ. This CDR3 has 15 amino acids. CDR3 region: CASSDLLAANYEQYF. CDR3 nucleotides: TGTGCCAGCAGCGACTTACTAGCGGCGAACTACGAGCAGTACTTC.

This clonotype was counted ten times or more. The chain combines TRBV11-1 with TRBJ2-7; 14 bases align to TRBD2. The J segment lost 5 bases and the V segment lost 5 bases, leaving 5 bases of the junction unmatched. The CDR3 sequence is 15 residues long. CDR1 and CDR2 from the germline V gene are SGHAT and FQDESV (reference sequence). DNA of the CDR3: TGTGCCAGCAGCATAGGGACTAGCGGGAGCAACGAGCAGTACTTC. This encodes CASSIGTSGSNEQYF. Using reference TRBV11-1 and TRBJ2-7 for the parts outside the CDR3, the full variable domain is EAEVAQSPRYKITEKSQAVAFWCDPISGHATLYWYRQILGQGPELLVQFQDESVVDDSQLPKDRFSAERLKGVDSTLKIQPAELGDSAMYLCASSIGTSGSNEQYFGPGTRLTVT.

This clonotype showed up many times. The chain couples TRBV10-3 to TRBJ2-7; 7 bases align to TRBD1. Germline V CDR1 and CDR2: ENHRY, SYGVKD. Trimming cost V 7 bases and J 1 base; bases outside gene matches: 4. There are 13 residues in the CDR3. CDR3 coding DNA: TGTGCCATCACAGGGGGTGGGTCCTACGAGCAGTACTTC. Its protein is CAITGGGSYEQYF.

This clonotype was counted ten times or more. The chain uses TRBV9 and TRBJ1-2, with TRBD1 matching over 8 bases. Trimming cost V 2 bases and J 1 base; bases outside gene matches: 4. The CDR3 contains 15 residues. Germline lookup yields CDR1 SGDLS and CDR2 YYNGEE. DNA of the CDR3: TGTGCCAGCAGCGTTGGGACAGGATTTAACTATGGCTACACCTTC. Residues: CASSVGTGFNYGYTF. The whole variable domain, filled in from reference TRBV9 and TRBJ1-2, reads DSGVTQTPKHLITATGQRVTLRCSPRSGDLSVYWYQQSLDQGLQFLIQYYNGEERAKGNILERFSAQQFPDLHSELNLSSLELGDSALYFCASSVGTGFNYGYTFGSGTRLTVV.

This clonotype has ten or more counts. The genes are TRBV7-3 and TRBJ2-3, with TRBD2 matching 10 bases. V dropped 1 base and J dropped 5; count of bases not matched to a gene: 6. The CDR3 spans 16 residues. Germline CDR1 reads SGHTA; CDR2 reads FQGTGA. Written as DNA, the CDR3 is TGTGCCAGCAGCTTAATCCTAGCGGGAGTTGGAGATACGCAGTATTTT. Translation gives CASSLILAGVGDTQYF. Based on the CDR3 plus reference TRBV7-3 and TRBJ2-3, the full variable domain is GAGVSQTPSNKVTEKGKYVELRCDPISGHTALYWYRQSLGQGPEFLIYFQGTGAADDSGLPNDRFFAVRPEGSVSTLKIQRTERGDSAVYLCASSLILAGVGDTQYFGPGTRLTVL.

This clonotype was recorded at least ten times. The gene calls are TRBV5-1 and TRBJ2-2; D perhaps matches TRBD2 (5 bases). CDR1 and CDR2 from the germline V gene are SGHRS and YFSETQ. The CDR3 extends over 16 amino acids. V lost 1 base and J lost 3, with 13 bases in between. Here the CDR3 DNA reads TGCGCCAGCAGCTTGCGGCCACTAGGAGACACCGGGGAGCTGTTTTTT. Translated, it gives CASSLRPLGDTGELFF.

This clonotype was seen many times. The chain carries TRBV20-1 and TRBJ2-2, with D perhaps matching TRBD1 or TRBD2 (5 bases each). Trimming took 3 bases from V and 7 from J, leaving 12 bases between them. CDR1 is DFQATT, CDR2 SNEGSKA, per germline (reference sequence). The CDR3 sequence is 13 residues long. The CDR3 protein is CSASRGDGGELFF. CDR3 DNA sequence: TGCAGTGCTAGTAGGGGAGATGGCGGGGAGCTGTTTTTT.

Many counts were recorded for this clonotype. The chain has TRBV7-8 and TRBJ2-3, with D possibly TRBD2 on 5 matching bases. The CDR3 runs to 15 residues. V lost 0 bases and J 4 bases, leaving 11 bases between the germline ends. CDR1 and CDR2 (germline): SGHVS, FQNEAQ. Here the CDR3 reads CASSLAVAGADTQYF. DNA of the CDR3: TGTGCCAGCAGCTTAGCAGTGGCCGGGGCAGATACGCAGTATTTT.

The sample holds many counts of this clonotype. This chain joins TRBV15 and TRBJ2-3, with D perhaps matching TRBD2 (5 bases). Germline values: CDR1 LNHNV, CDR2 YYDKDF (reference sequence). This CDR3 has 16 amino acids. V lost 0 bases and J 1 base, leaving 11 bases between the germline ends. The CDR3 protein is CATSRDGGRGTDTQYF. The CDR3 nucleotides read TGTGCCACCAGCAGAGATGGCGGGCGGGGCACAGATACGCAGTATTTT.

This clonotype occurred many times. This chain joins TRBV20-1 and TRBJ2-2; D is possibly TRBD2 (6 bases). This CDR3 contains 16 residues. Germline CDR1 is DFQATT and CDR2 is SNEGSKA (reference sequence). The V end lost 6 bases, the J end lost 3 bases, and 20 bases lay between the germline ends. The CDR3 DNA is TGCAGTGCCCGCCTAGCGAGACTAGGAGACACCGGGGAGCTGTTTTTT. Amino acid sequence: CSARLARLGDTGELFF.

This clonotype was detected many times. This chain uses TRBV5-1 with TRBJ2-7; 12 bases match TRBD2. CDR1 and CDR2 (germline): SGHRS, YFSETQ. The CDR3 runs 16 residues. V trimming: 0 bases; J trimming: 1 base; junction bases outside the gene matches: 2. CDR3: CASSLALAGGSYEQYF. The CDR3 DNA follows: TGCGCCAGCAGCTTGGCTCTAGCGGGAGGGTCCTACGAGCAGTACTTC.

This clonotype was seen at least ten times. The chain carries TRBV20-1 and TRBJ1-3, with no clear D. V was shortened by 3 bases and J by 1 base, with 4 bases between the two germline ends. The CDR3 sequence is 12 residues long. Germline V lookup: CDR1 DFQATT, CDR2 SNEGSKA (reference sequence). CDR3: CSASASGNTIYF. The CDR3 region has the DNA TGCAGTGCTAGTGCGTCTGGAAACACCATATATTTT.